The source of this T cell receptor (beta chain) is a study of blood T cell repertoires in COVID-19. The ends lost 5 bases at V and 0 bases at J; junction bases unmatched: 4. Germline V CDR1 and CDR2: KGHSH, LQKENI. The CDR3 spans 15 residues. This table comes from immunoSEQ multiplex PCR, and its TCRdb copy is limited to in-frame clones, with some not included. The repertoire has 150,000 to 200,000 clones, 75% to 90% of them found once; the top ten carry 3.3%. This TCR was recovered from a man between 60 and 75 years old with acute or convalescent COVID-19. The chain recombines TRBV18 with TRBJ2-3; TRBD1 matches at 8 bases. The material sequenced was peripheral blood. The CDR3 region has the DNA TGTGCCAGCTCATCCCGACAGGGGAGCACAGATACGCAGTATTTT. Translation: CASSSRQGSTDTQYF.